Each of the 18 T cell receptor beta chains below was sequenced from the same sample in a study of CD8 T cells in Susac syndrome. Random hexamers were used to reverse transcribe an amount of roughly 0.5 to 1 ug RNA. A single record per CDR3 protein comes from TCRdb applying MiXCR to the immunoSEQ multiplex PCR reads. The sample includes fewer than 250,000 distinct CDR3 sequences, approximately 93% of them seen just once. The sequenced material came from CD4+ T cells from PBMCs. The receptors come from a human donor in good health.

The chain uses TRBV6-1 and TRBJ1-5; possibly TRBD1 for D (5 bases). The CDR3 runs 13 residues. Germline V lookup: CDR1 MNHNS, CDR2 SASEGT. V was cut by 1 base and J by 7 bases, with 8 bases left in between. In DNA form, the CDR3 reads TGTGCCAGCAGTGAAGGGCAGGGCCAGCCCCAGCATTTT. It is translated as CASSEGQGQPQHF.

The chain uses TRBV9 and TRBJ2-5; D gene ambiguous. V gave up 4 bases and J gave up 2 bases, with 12 bases separating them. From germline, CDR1 is SGDLS and CDR2 YYNGEE. The CDR3 spans 14 residues. The CDR3 DNA reads TGTGCCAGCAGCCCACGATCCCATCAAGAGACCCAGTACTTC. It translates to CASSPRSHQETQYF.

This clonotype came up once. The J gene is TRBJ2-7, the V gene TRBV20-1; D may match TRBD1 or TRBD2 (5 bases each). The CDR3 contains 12 residues. With 0 bases removed from V and 2 bases from J, the gap between germline ends came to 5 bases. The germline CDR1 and CDR2 sequences are DFQATT and SNEGSKA (reference sequence). The CDR3 loop is CSAREGAYEQYV. CDR3 in DNA: TGCAGTGCTAGAGAGGGGGCCTACGAGCAGTACGTC.

This clonotype was detected once. The rearrangement joins TRBV6-2 or TRBV6-3 to TRBJ2-5; 7 bases line up with TRBD1. CDR3 length: 15 residues. The V gene end was trimmed by 2 bases and the J gene end by 0 bases; junction bases not matched to a gene: 3. Germline V lookup: CDR1 MNHEY, CDR2 SVGEGT. In DNA, the CDR3 is TGTGCCAGCAGTTACGGTGACAGGGACCAAGAGACCCAGTACTTC. This gives the protein CASSYGDRDQETQYF.

The V and J genes are TRBV14 and TRBJ2-2; D is unclear. The CDR3 covers 12 residues. V gave up 4 bases and J gave up 7 bases, with 7 bases separating them. The germline CDR1 and CDR2 sequences are SGHDN and FVKESK. The DNA of the CDR3 is TGTGCCAGCAGCCGAGGCAACGGGGAGCTGTTTTTT. This translates into CASSRGNGELFF.

The genes are TRBV7-9 and TRBJ2-3, with a weak D call TRBD1 (5 bases). This CDR3 has 12 residues. V was trimmed by 3 bases and J by 14 bases, leaving 15 bases between them. CDR1 and CDR2 (germline): SEHNR, FQNEAQ (reference sequence). CDR3 coding DNA: TGTGCCAGCAGCTTTACTACAGGTGGTTGGTATTTT. Its translation: CASSFTTGGWYF.

This clonotype occurred once. V and J are TRBV28 and TRBJ2-1; the D gene is possibly TRBD1 (6 bases). Germline V lookup: CDR1 MDHEN, CDR2 SYDVKM. The ends were cut back, 6 bases at V and 0 bases at J, with 12 bases in the middle. The CDR3 is made up of 15 amino acids. In DNA form, the CDR3 reads TGTGCCAGCAGCCACAGGGCTAGCTCCTACAATGAGCAGTTCTTC. This translates into CASSHRASSYNEQFF.

The V and J genes are TRBV20-1 and TRBJ1-5; 10 positions agree with TRBD1. Trimming at V came to 6 bases and at J to 4 bases, leaving 6 bases not matched to a gene. The CDR3 consists of 14 residues. CDR1 DFQATT and CDR2 SNEGSKA come from the germline V gene (reference sequence). The CDR3 DNA reads as TGCAGTGCCAAGACAGGGGGCTGGAATCAGCCCCAGCATTTT. Amino acid sequence: CSAKTGGWNQPQHF.

The chain combines TRBV4-1 with TRBJ2-5; possibly TRBD1 for D (6 bases). The ends were cut back, 1 base at V and 0 bases at J, with 9 bases in the middle. CDR3 length: 15 amino acids. Germline V gene sequence: CDR1 MGHRA, CDR2 YSYEKL. CDR3 bases: TGCGCCAGCAGCCAAGCTAACAGGGACCAAGAGACCCAGTACTTC. It codes for CASSQANRDQETQYF.

The chain employs TRBV25-1 and TRBJ2-7; 9 nucleotides agree with TRBD1. Per the germline V gene, CDR1 is MGHDK and CDR2 is SYGVNS. This CDR3 region has 15 residues. Germline trimming cut 3 bases from V and 5 bases from J; bases unmatched to any gene: 8. CDR3 sequence reads: CASSDRDRVIHEQYF. The CDR3 nucleotides read TGTGCCAGCAGTGACCGGGACAGGGTGATCCACGAGCAGTACTTC.

The V gene is TRBV2, the J gene TRBJ1-5, with D unresolved. CDR1 and CDR2 (germline): SNHLY, FYNNEI. Trimming took 6 bases from V and 7 from J, leaving 13 bases between them. This CDR3 is built from 13 residues. The chain's CDR3 is CASRSRVWQPQHF. DNA of the CDR3: TGTGCCAGCAGAAGCCGGGTCTGGCAGCCCCAGCATTTT.

This chain connects TRBV18 to TRBJ2-3; no definite D call. Looked up from germline, CDR1 is KGHSH and CDR2 is LQKENI. The CDR3 sequence is 15 residues long. The germline V and J ends were trimmed by 2 bases and 0 bases, with 9 bases remaining between them. CDR3 sequence (DNA): TGTGCCAGCTCACCAGGCGGAACTAGCACAGATACGCAGTATTTT. Translation gives CASSPGGTSTDTQYF.

The chain couples TRBV27 to TRBJ2-1; 16 nucleotides align to TRBD2. J was trimmed by 4 bases and V by 5 bases; bases with no gene match: 2. In germline, CDR1 is MNHEY, CDR2 SMNVEV (reference sequence). CDR3 length: 16 residues. DNA for the CDR3: TGTGCCAGCAGTCTGGGACTAGCGGGGGGGTACAATGAGCAGTTCTTC. Translating gives CASSLGLAGGYNEQFF.

The gene calls are TRBV28 and TRBJ2-7; no definite D call. This CDR3 is 12 amino acids long. Germline loops: CDR1 MDHEN, CDR2 SYDVKM. Trimming removed 4 bases at V and 6 bases at J, with 10 bases between. Here the CDR3 reads CASSSLNGEQYF. In DNA, the CDR3 is TGTGCCAGCAGTTCCCTGAACGGCGAGCAGTACTTC.

This clonotype was detected only once. The chain couples TRBV3-1 to TRBJ2-2; tentatively, D is TRBD2 (5 bases). V was pared by 2 bases and J by 1 base, with 8 bases between. Germline CDR1 LGHDT, CDR2 YNNKEL (reference sequence). This CDR3 is built from 15 residues. The CDR3 here is CASSQRRGNTGELFF. The DNA of the CDR3 is TGTGCCAGCAGCCAACGACGGGGGAACACCGGGGAGCTGTTTTTT.

V and J are TRBV12-3 or TRBV12-4 and TRBJ2-3; D gene ambiguous. Trimming took off 2 bases at V and 2 bases at J, with 14 bases between the two ends. The CDR3 consists of 16 residues. The CDR3 loop reads CASSLSDLPNTDTQYF. The CDR3 DNA reads TGTGCCAGCAGTTTATCGGACCTCCCGAACACAGATACGCAGTATTTT.

CDR3 DNA: TGTGCCAGCAGCTTGTCCCGAATAGTTAGCTCCTACAATGAGCAGTTCTTC. Its protein is CASSLSRIVSSYNEQFF. The gene calls are TRBV5-6 and TRBJ2-1; the D is unclear. The germline gives CDR1 SGHDT, CDR2 YYEEEE. The CDR3 sequence is 17 residues long. V dropped 1 base and J dropped 0 bases, with 14 bases sitting between them.

This chain uses TRBV18 with TRBJ1-1, with TRBD1 as a possible D gene (5 bases). Between the trimmed V and J ends, which lost 4 bases and 0 bases, there was a span of 12 bases. Germline loops: CDR1 KGHSH, CDR2 LQKENI. The CDR3 has 15 amino acids. The CDR3 DNA is TGTGCCAGCTCACTACGACAGCTCATGAACACTGAAGCTTTCTTT. Protein product: CASSLRQLMNTEAFF.